This is a list of T cell receptor beta chains from one sample in a study of identical twins. Via MiXCR, TCRdb re-called the 5' RACE reads, giving one row per CDR3 protein. The sample has hundreds of thousands of distinct CDR3 sequences, under 9% seen once; the top ten hold less than 2.5%. This same sample was also taken into another study, of yellow fever vaccine responses in identical twins.

Specimen: memory (CD45RO+) T cells sorted from blood. These receptors all come from a woman between 18 and 29 years old in good health. Each CDR3 is given with its conserved first and last residue. The order of the fields is clone size, V gene, D gene, J gene, CDR3 DNA, CDR3 protein. A D gene is named only where the DNA matches it firmly. Some rows have no size entry. The others give once, few or many, or a class for an expanded clone.

clone_size: many
v_call: TRBV9
d_call: TRBD2
j_call: TRBJ2-1
cdr3_nt: TGTGCCAGCAGCAAAACTAGCGGGAGCTTTGATGAGCAGTTCTTC
cdr3_aa: CASSKTSGSFDEQFF

clone_size: few
v_call: TRBV28
d_call: .
j_call: TRBJ2-3
cdr3_nt: TGTGCCAGCAGTTTCTCCCCTTCGAGGTACTCTAGCACAGATACGCAGTATTTT
cdr3_aa: CASSFSPSRYSSTDTQYF

clone_size: many
v_call: TRBV3-1
d_call: .
j_call: TRBJ1-2
cdr3_nt: TGTGCCAGCAGCCTTGCAAGCCCTAACTATGGCTACACCTTC
cdr3_aa: CASSLASPNYGYTF

clone_size: many
v_call: TRBV18
d_call: TRBD1
j_call: TRBJ1-1
cdr3_nt: TGTGCCAGCTCACCCCGGACAGGGTCGAACACTGAAGCTTTCTTT
cdr3_aa: CASSPRTGSNTEAFF

clone_size: once
v_call: TRBV3-1
d_call: TRBD1
j_call: TRBJ1-1
cdr3_nt: TGTGCCAGCTCGGCCGGGACAGCCACTGAAGCTTTCTTT
cdr3_aa: CASSAGTATEAFF

clone_size: few
v_call: TRBV25-1
d_call: .
j_call: TRBJ2-4
cdr3_nt: TGTGCCAGCAGTGAAACAGGAAAAAACATTCAGTACTTC
cdr3_aa: CASSETGKNIQYF

clone_size: few
v_call: TRBV10-2
d_call: .
j_call: TRBJ1-4
cdr3_nt: TGCGCCAGCAGTATTTCGGCAGGGTGGTACGAAAAACTGTTTTTT
cdr3_aa: CASSISAGWYEKLFF

clone_size: many
v_call: TRBV19
d_call: .
j_call: TRBJ2-2
cdr3_nt: TGTGCCAGTAGTATAGAACTAGCAGGCACCGGGGAGCTGTTTTTT
cdr3_aa: CASSIELAGTGELFF

clone_size: many
v_call: TRBV24-1
d_call: .
j_call: TRBJ2-2
cdr3_nt: TGTGCCACCAGAACGGGGGCAGAGACCGGGGAGCTGTTTTTT
cdr3_aa: CATRTGAETGELFF

clone_size: .
v_call: TRBV6-1
d_call: TRBD1
j_call: TRBJ2-3
cdr3_nt: TGTGCCAGCAGTGTCACCGGGACAGGGGCGACAGATACGCAGTATTTT
cdr3_aa: CASSVTGTGATDTQYF

clone_size: .
v_call: TRBV20-1
d_call: TRBD1
j_call: TRBJ2-3
cdr3_nt: TGCAGTGTTCGTCCGGGACAGGGTTCAACAGATACGCAGTATTTT
cdr3_aa: CSVRPGQGSTDTQYF

clone_size: .
v_call: TRBV20-1
d_call: TRBD2
j_call: TRBJ2-7
cdr3_nt: TGCAGTGCTAGTGGGCTAGCGGGAGGGTACGAGCAGTACTTC
cdr3_aa: CSASGLAGGYEQYF

clone_size: many
v_call: TRBV28
d_call: .
j_call: TRBJ2-7
cdr3_nt: TGTGCCAGCAGTTTACAGAGGACACCGTTTACCTACGAGCAGTACTTC
cdr3_aa: CASSLQRTPFTYEQYF

clone_size: .
v_call: TRBV6-1
d_call: .
j_call: TRBJ2-2
cdr3_nt: TGTGCCAGCAGGGGACTCCCAACGTACACCGGGGAGCTGTTTTTT
cdr3_aa: CASRGLPTYTGELFF

clone_size: many
v_call: TRBV4-2
d_call: TRBD2
j_call: TRBJ2-7
cdr3_nt: TGTGCCAGCAGCCAAGAAATCGAGAGGTCTAGCGGGAGTCTGCAGCAGTACTTC
cdr3_aa: CASSQEIERSSGSLQQYF

clone_size: many
v_call: TRBV12-3/TRBV12-4
d_call: .
j_call: TRBJ2-1
cdr3_nt: TGTGCCAGCACCCTCGGGACTCTATTCTCCTACAATGAGCAGTTCTTC
cdr3_aa: CASTLGTLFSYNEQFF

clone_size: .
v_call: TRBV12-5
d_call: TRBD1
j_call: TRBJ2-1
cdr3_nt: TGTGCTAGTGGTCCCTCAGGGGGTCCCTCCTACAATGAGCAGTTCTTC
cdr3_aa: CASGPSGGPSYNEQFF

clone_size: few
v_call: TRBV11-3
d_call: .
j_call: TRBJ2-2
cdr3_nt: TGTGCCAGCAGCTTCCGTGACGGGGAGCTGTTTTTT
cdr3_aa: CASSFRDGELFF

clone_size: .
v_call: TRBV10-3
d_call: .
j_call: TRBJ2-1
cdr3_nt: TGTGCCATCAAGGCGGGCTCCTACAATGAGCAGTTCTTC
cdr3_aa: CAIKAGSYNEQFF

clone_size: .
v_call: TRBV12-3/TRBV12-4
d_call: .
j_call: TRBJ1-1
cdr3_nt: TGTGCCAGCACCCTACAGGTGAACACTGAAGCTTTCTTT
cdr3_aa: CASTLQVNTEAFF

clone_size: .
v_call: TRBV2
d_call: .
j_call: TRBJ1-5
cdr3_nt: TGTGCCAGCAGAGGGTTCCCGTATCAGCCCCAGCATTTT
cdr3_aa: CASRGFPYQPQHF

clone_size: many
v_call: TRBV4-1
d_call: .
j_call: TRBJ1-5
cdr3_nt: TGCGCCAGCAGCCAAGATATGGCTGCGCCCCAGCATTTT
cdr3_aa: CASSQDMAAPQHF

clone_size: few
v_call: TRBV5-1
d_call: .
j_call: TRBJ2-1
cdr3_nt: TGCGCCAGCAGCCCACGGGCTGGGGGTGAGCAGTTCTTC
cdr3_aa: CASSPRAGGEQFF

clone_size: many
v_call: TRBV12-3/TRBV12-4
d_call: TRBD1
j_call: TRBJ1-2
cdr3_nt: TGTGCCAGCAACACTCACTCGGACAGGGGTCGCACCTTC
cdr3_aa: CASNTHSDRGRTF

clone_size: few
v_call: TRBV6-4
d_call: TRBD2
j_call: TRBJ2-3
cdr3_nt: TGTGCCAGCAGTGCGGGAGGAGAAGATACGCAGTATTTT
cdr3_aa: CASSAGGEDTQYF

clone_size: .
v_call: TRBV29-1
d_call: .
j_call: TRBJ1-1
cdr3_nt: TGCAGCGTTGGGGGGACATCCACTGAAGCTTTCTTT
cdr3_aa: CSVGGTSTEAFF

clone_size: .
v_call: TRBV12-3/TRBV12-4
d_call: TRBD1
j_call: TRBJ2-5
cdr3_nt: TGTGCCAGCAGTTACGCCGTGGGGACAGGGAGGGCGGCCCAGTACTTC
cdr3_aa: CASSYAVGTGRAAQYF

clone_size: .
v_call: TRBV12-3/TRBV12-4
d_call: .
j_call: TRBJ2-2
cdr3_nt: TGTGCCAGCAGTTTTAGTAGCGCGAACACCGGGGAGCTGTTTTTT
cdr3_aa: CASSFSSANTGELFF

clone_size: few
v_call: TRBV3-1
d_call: TRBD2
j_call: TRBJ2-5
cdr3_nt: TGTGCCAGCAGCAGGGTACTAGCGGAAGAGACCCAGTACTTC
cdr3_aa: CASSRVLAEETQYF

clone_size: few
v_call: TRBV3-1
d_call: .
j_call: TRBJ2-2
cdr3_nt: TGTGCCAGCAGCCAAGACAGGGTTGGGAACACCGGGGAGCTGTTTTTT
cdr3_aa: CASSQDRVGNTGELFF

clone_size: many
v_call: TRBV13
d_call: TRBD1
j_call: TRBJ2-2
cdr3_nt: TGTGCCAGCAGCCAAACCCCGGGACAGCTGGCCGGGGAGCTGTTTTTT
cdr3_aa: CASSQTPGQLAGELFF